The 2 T cell receptor beta chains below come from one sample, sequenced in a study of cytomegalovirus exposure and HLA in healthy donors. PCR primers comprised 60 Vbeta and 13 Jbeta primers. TCRdb keeps only in-frame clones here, not all; method: immunoSEQ multiplex PCR. The repertoire holds some 200,000 clones, around 80% seen once, with around 1.9% in the top ten. Sequenced: PBMCs. The receptors here all came from a woman aged 25 to 39 in good health and CMV-seropositive.

The chain couples TRBV19 to TRBJ2-1, with D perhaps TRBD2 (6 bases). CDR3 size: 13 residues. Trimming pared 8 bases from V and 7 bases from J, leaving 15 bases between. CDR1 LNHDA and CDR2 SQIVND come from the germline V gene (reference sequence). The CDR3 region has the DNA TGTGCCAGTTCTGGCGGGGAGATAAATGAGCAGTTCTTC. Translation gives CASSGGEINEQFF.

This sequence joins TRBV6-6 and TRBJ1-2; the D is unclear. Trimming took off 6 bases at V and 3 bases at J, with 8 bases between the two ends. The CDR3 loop spans 12 amino acids. Germline V lookup: CDR1 MNHNY, CDR2 SVGAGI (reference sequence). This CDR3 reads CASRAADYGYTF. CDR3 coding DNA: TGTGCCAGCAGGGCGGCAGACTATGGCTACACCTTC.